This TCR beta chain is from a study of blood T cells in healthy people across ages. Through a sample-barcoded 5' primer and a J-beta primer mix, a second PCR was run for roughly 7 to 12 cycles. From each sample, at least 2.5 million paired-end reads containing CDR3 were obtained. TCRdb independently ran MiXCR on the 5' RACE reads; one entry per CDR3 protein. The repertoire holds 800,000 to 950,000 distinct CDR3 sequences, with about 44% as singletons. Germline V gives CDR1 DFQATT, CDR2 SNEGSKA (reference sequence). The V gene lost 5 bases and the J gene lost 0 bases, with 13 bases spanning the gap. The CDR3 covers 14 residues.

The receptor's source is a man aged 25 to 40 in good health. The chain carries TRBV20-1 and TRBJ1-1; D gene ambiguous. The sample comprised blood. The CDR3 protein is CSASRGLVNTEAFF. CDR3 sequence (DNA): TGCAGTGCTTCGCGGGGATTGGTGAACACTGAAGCTTTCTTT.